The 3 T cell receptor beta chains below come from one sample, sequenced in a study of blood T cell repertoires in COVID-19. Produced via immunoSEQ multiplex PCR; TCRdb's table is partial and in-frame only. The data show under 200,000 clones, with over 80% seen just once and 10% to 15% held by the top ten. Sequences were obtained from PBMCs or T cells enriched from blood (not recorded which). The receptors stem from an older woman who had recovered from COVID-19.

The rearrangement uses TRBV3-1 (or the pseudogene TRBV3-2) and TRBJ1-5, with 8 bases identical to TRBD1. Germline values: CDR1 LGHDT, CDR2 YNNKEL (reference sequence). Trimming removed 2 bases from V and 3 bases from J; junction bases left unmatched: 3. This CDR3 has 15 residues. This CDR3 reads CASSQTRGPNQPQHF. CDR3 DNA sequence: TGTGCCAGCAGCCAAACCAGGGGGCCCAATCAGCCCCAGCATTTT.

The rearrangement links TRBV7-6 to TRBJ2-1, with 7 bases that match TRBD2. This CDR3 has 16 amino acids. In germline, CDR1 is SGHVS, CDR2 FNYEAQ. The trim removed 2 bases at V and 9 bases at J, leaving 13 bases unmatched. For the CDR3, the DNA is TGTGCCAGCAGCTTATGGGCGGGGGACCCCCGCGGTGAGCAGTTCTTC. Translation: CASSLWAGDPRGEQFF. Drawing the rest from reference TRBV7-6 and TRBJ2-1, the complete variable domain is GAGVSQSPRYKVTKRGQDVALRCDPISGHVSLYWYRQALGQGPEFLTYFNYEAQQDKSGLPNDRFSAERPEGSISTLTIQRTEQRDSAMYRCASSLWAGDPRGEQFFGPGTRLTVL.

The V and J genes are TRBV5-1 and TRBJ2-3; 10 bases are a match to TRBD2. The ends lost 6 bases at V and 5 bases at J; junction bases unmatched: 12. CDR1 SGHRS and CDR2 YFSETQ come from the germline V gene. The length of the CDR3 is 16 residues. The CDR3 is CASKPGAGGPVDTQYF. In DNA, the CDR3 is TGCGCCAGCAAACCCGGAGCGGGAGGGCCGGTAGATACGCAGTATTTT. Full variable domain (missing parts from reference TRBV5-1 and TRBJ2-3): KAGVTQTPRYLIKTRGQQVTLSCSPISGHRSVSWYQQTPGQGLQFLFEYFSETQRNKGNFPGRFSGRQFSNSRSEMNVSTLELGDSALYLCASKPGAGGPVDTQYFGPGTRLTVL.